This TCR beta chain comes out of a study of cytotoxic CD8 clonotypes in ibrutinib-treated CLL. Profiled with immunoSEQ multiplex PCR; TCRdb holds only in-frame clones, not every one. Here the sample spans about 130,000 clones, 79% being singletons. Concerning this clone itself: Its target is unknown.

Regarding the study as a whole: Baseline clonality, above age-matched healthy donor levels, tracked circulating CD8+ T-cell counts.

The TCR sequence derives from a human donor with chronic lymphocytic leukemia. The sample in question was PBMCs, obtained after 12 months of ibrutinib treatment.

The CDR3 DNA reads TGCGCCAGCAGCCAAGTTCGGGACAGGGTTTACTATGGCTACACCTTC. It codes for CASSQVRDRVYYGYTF. This chain connects TRBV4-3 to TRBJ1-2, with 9 bases that match TRBD1. CDR1 is LGHNA and CDR2 is YSLEER in the germline V gene. V was clipped by 1 base and J by 3 bases; unmatched bases: 6. The CDR3 has 16 amino acids.